This TCR beta chain was recorded in a study of quantifying T cell responses using KT2 cells. Study background: Reverse transcription used primers in the TCR alpha and beta constant regions. Study-wide results and caveats: Input KT2 cell number predicted KT2 alpha and beta sequence counts linearly over several orders of magnitude. At about one KT2 cell per 100,000 PBMC, KT2 sequences were still detected.

A range of KT2-to-PBMC ratios was made using fixed PBMC numbers. Each cDNA got a UMI-containing oligo ligated at its 3' end. An equimolar mix of RC1.1 and RC1.2 primed the beta chain across TRBC1 and TRBC2. Starting with the second PCR, alpha and beta TCR chains went through separate processing. Using its own MiXCR run on the UMI-ligation and nested PCR reads, TCRdb lists one record per CDR3 protein. This sample carries over 40,000 distinct CDR3 sequences, 9.5% to 13% of them seen once, and the ten largest clones take more than 9%. This clonotype was seen a handful of times. Its antigen is unknown. The TCR sequence derives from a human donor. The sequenced sample consisted of PBMCs spiked with cells of the T cell clone KT2.

The chain's CDR3 is CASSLQGVSDTQYF. In DNA, the CDR3 is TGTGCCAGCAGTTTACAGGGGGTCTCAGATACGCAGTATTTT. The V and J genes are TRBV12-3 or TRBV12-4 and TRBJ2-3, with TRBD1 matching 7 bases. After removal of 2 bases from V and 4 bases from J, the junction contained 3 bases not matched to a gene. This CDR3 contains 14 residues.